Shown below are 24 T cell receptor beta chains from a single sample sequenced in a study of OX40 agonist ivuxolimab in advanced cancers. Repertoires were generated with immunoSEQ multiplex PCR, while TCRdb's copy carries only in-frame clones and drops some. The data contain more than 85,000 clones, roughly 80% of them singletons. Here the sequenced sample was CD4+ or CD8+ T cells sorted from blood, taken in a trial of the OX40 agonist ivuxolimab. These receptors originate from an adult with an advanced solid tumor such as melanoma, head and neck, liver or kidney cancer.

The chain is built from TRBV5-1 and TRBJ2-7; the D gene could be TRBD1 or TRBD2 (5 bases each). Trimming took off 7 bases at V and 3 bases at J, with 20 bases between the two ends. Germline assignment: CDR1 SGHRS and CDR2 YFSETQ. The CDR3 spans 15 residues. The CDR3 protein is CASSIDSGRGYEQYF. CDR3 coding DNA: TGCGCCAGCTCCATTGACAGCGGTCGAGGCTACGAGCAGTACTTC. Variable domain in full (rest from reference TRBV5-1 and TRBJ2-7): KAGVTQTPRYLIKTRGQQVTLSCSPISGHRSVSWYQQTPGQGLQFLFEYFSETQRNKGNFPGRFSGRQFSNSRSEMNVSTLELGDSALYLCASSIDSGRGYEQYFGPGTRLTVT.

Points on this clone: Within the sample, other DNA sequences also encode this same CDR3. In DNA form, the CDR3 reads TGCGCCAGCAGCTTGGGAACGGTTTACGAGCAGTACTTC. It codes for CASSLGTVYEQYF. The chain uses TRBV5-1 and TRBJ2-7, with D unresolved. Germline V gene data show CDR1 as SGHRS and CDR2 as YFSETQ. The CDR3 is made up of 13 amino acids. Trimming removed 0 bases from V and 4 bases from J, with 8 bases in between. Full variable domain (missing parts from reference TRBV5-1 and TRBJ2-7): KAGVTQTPRYLIKTRGQQVTLSCSPISGHRSVSWYQQTPGQGLQFLFEYFSETQRNKGNFPGRFSGRQFSNSRSEMNVSTLELGDSALYLCASSLGTVYEQYFGPGTRLTVT.

This chain links TRBV5-6 with TRBJ1-2, with D maybe TRBD1 (5 bases). This CDR3 region has 15 residues. Germline V gives CDR1 SGHDT, CDR2 YYEEEE. V lost 3 bases and J 9 bases, leaving 21 bases between the germline ends. As DNA, the CDR3 is TGTGCCAGCAGCTATACAACAGGTGTAGGGGCCCGCTACACCTTC. This encodes CASSYTTGVGARYTF.

This clone was observed a few times. The V gene is TRBV7-3, the J gene TRBJ1-1, with D possibly being TRBD1 (5 bases). This CDR3 is 12 amino acids long. V lost 5 bases and J lost 7, with 11 bases in between. In germline, CDR1 is SGHTA, CDR2 FQGTGA. DNA for the CDR3: TGTGCCAGCAGCCCCGCCGGGGGTGAAGCTTTCTTT. This encodes CASSPAGGEAFF.

V usage is TRBV23-1 and J usage is TRBJ1-5, with D uncertain. TRBV23-1 is reported as an ORF; its role is uncertain. Trimming shortened V by 7 bases and J by 0 bases, and 4 bases separated the two germline ends. The CDR3 has 12 residues. The CDR3 nucleotides read TGCGCCAGCACGGTTAGCAATCAGCCCCAGCATTTT. Translation: CASTVSNQPQHF.

Regarding this clone: This specimen includes other DNA sequences encoding the same CDR3. V gene TRBV29-1 combines with J gene TRBJ2-3; TRBD2 is a possible D gene (7 bases). CDR3 length: 13 residues. The V gene's germline CDR1 is SQVTM and CDR2 ANQGSEA. Between the trimmed V and J ends, which lost 1 base and 6 bases, there was a span of 11 bases. The DNA for the CDR3 is TGCAGCGTTGAAGGCAGGGGAGGGGATACGCAGTATTTT. Protein sequence: CSVEGRGGDTQYF.

V usage is TRBV30 and J usage is TRBJ2-6, with D unresolved. CDR3 length: 15 residues. CDR1 and CDR2 (germline): GTSNPN, SVGIG (reference sequence). The V end lost 2 bases, the J end lost 0 bases, and 8 bases lay between the germline ends. DNA of the CDR3: TGTGCCTGGAGTCTCTGGAGCTCTGGGGCCAACGTCCTGACTTTC. This translates into CAWSLWSSGANVLTF.

The chain has TRBV6-5 and TRBJ2-1, with 9 positions matching TRBD1. CDR1 and CDR2 from the germline V gene are MNHEY and SVGAGI. V lost 6 bases and J lost 4; bases outside the gene matches: 7. This CDR3 region has 15 residues. CDR3 loop: CASSPPGQGYNEQFF. The CDR3 DNA is TGTGCCAGCAGCCCCCCGGGACAGGGATACAATGAGCAGTTCTTC.

The chain combines TRBV13 with TRBJ1-1; D may be TRBD1 (5 bases). Trimming removed 6 bases from V and 5 bases from J, with 19 bases in between. The CDR3 is made up of 15 amino acids. Per the germline V gene, CDR1 is PRHDT and CDR2 is FYEKMQ (reference sequence). The CDR3 nucleotides are TGTGCCAGCAGAAGCGCCGTCGGGGCTCCAACTGAAGCTTTCTTT. It yields the protein CASRSAVGAPTEAFF.

This clone was detected only once. The CDR3 is CASSLSRLTSTDTQYF. The CDR3 bases are TGTGCCAGCAGTTTATCTAGACTAACTAGCACAGATACGCAGTATTTT. J is TRBJ2-3 and V is TRBV27, with D possibly matching TRBD2 (5 bases). Germline lookup yields CDR1 MNHEY and CDR2 SMNVEV (reference sequence). V shed 0 bases and J shed 0 bases, with 10 bases lying between them. The CDR3 sequence is 16 residues long.

This clone appeared once. The V call is TRBV6-5, the J call TRBJ1-6, with D perhaps TRBD1 (5 bases). Germline V gives CDR1 MNHEY, CDR2 SVGAGI. Trimming removed 7 bases from V and 18 bases from J, with 16 bases in between. The CDR3 contains 11 residues. CDR3: CASTGGTVRHF. CDR3 nucleotides: TGTGCCAGCACCGGGGGGACCGTCCGCCACTTT.

The chain combines TRBV13 with TRBJ2-6; TRBD1 agrees at 7 bases. Trimming at V came to 5 bases and at J to 9 bases, leaving 10 bases not matched to a gene. Germline values: CDR1 PRHDT, CDR2 FYEKMQ (reference sequence). This CDR3 spans 15 amino acids. The DNA of the CDR3 is TGTGCCAGCAGCCTCCGCAGGGGGACGAGCAACGTCCTGACTTTC. It specifies CASSLRRGTSNVLTF. Supplemented by reference TRBV13 and TRBJ2-6, the full variable domain reads AAGVIQSPRHLIKEKRETATLKCYPIPRHDTVYWYQQGPGQDPQFLISFYEKMQSDKGSIPDRFSAQQFSDYHSELNMSSLELGDSALYFCASSLRRGTSNVLTFGAGSRLTVL.

The J gene is TRBJ2-1, the V gene TRBV29-1; D remains unclear. Trimming shortened V by 6 bases and J by 7 bases, and 19 bases separated the two germline ends. The CDR3 has 14 amino acids. Germline lookup yields CDR1 SQVTM and CDR2 ANQGSEA. CDR3 sequence (DNA): TGCAGCGTGTGTGGTTCCTCCCCTTGGAATGAGCAGTTCTTC. Translating gives CSVCGSSPWNEQFF.

V is TRBV25-1 and J is TRBJ1-1; D not certain. The CDR3 contains 17 residues. Germline-derived CDR1 and CDR2 are MGHDK and SYGVNS. V lost 3 bases to trimming and J lost 0 bases, with 17 bases between them. The CDR3 spells CASSDLKSPGLNTEAFF. The DNA for the CDR3 is TGTGCCAGCAGTGACTTAAAATCCCCGGGGTTGAACACTGAAGCTTTCTTT.

The V and J genes are TRBV29-1 and TRBJ1-1; the D gene is possibly TRBD1 (5 bases). This CDR3 spans 13 amino acids. V was trimmed by 7 bases and J by 1 base, leaving 13 bases between them. CDR1 is SQVTM and CDR2 is ANQGSEA in the germline V gene. The CDR3 loop reads CSAIRTKNTEAFF. For the CDR3, the DNA is TGCAGCGCTATCCGGACAAAGAACACTGAAGCTTTCTTT.

This chain connects TRBV9 to TRBJ1-1; D gene uncertain. The CDR3 is 13 amino acids. CDR1 SGDLS and CDR2 YYNGEE come from the germline V gene. Trimming removed 0 bases at V and 0 bases at J, with 3 bases between. The CDR3 loop is CASSVAVNTEAFF. CDR3 coding DNA: TGTGCCAGCAGCGTAGCGGTGAACACTGAAGCTTTCTTT.

The chain employs TRBV2 and TRBJ1-6; 7 bases map to TRBD1. Trimming took 4 bases from V and 7 from J; bases not matched to a gene: 4. This CDR3 contains 14 residues. Germline V gene data show CDR1 as SNHLY and CDR2 as FYNNEI. The CDR3 DNA sequence: TGTGCCAGCAGTGTTGGCAGGGGGAATTCACCCCTCCACTTT. Translation gives CASSVGRGNSPLHF.

V gene TRBV9 combines with J gene TRBJ2-1; tentative D call: TRBD2 (6 bases). Germline V gives CDR1 SGDLS, CDR2 YYNGEE. Trimming removed 4 bases from V and 6 bases from J, with 17 bases in between. The CDR3 runs 15 residues. The chain's CDR3 is CASSHEGTYTNEQFF. The CDR3 DNA is TGTGCCAGCAGCCACGAAGGGACTTACACCAATGAGCAGTTCTTC.

Only a few counts were recorded for this clone. The chain joins TRBV7-9 to TRBJ1-2, with D possibly being TRBD1 (5 bases). Trimming pared 1 base from V and 3 bases from J, leaving 9 bases between. This CDR3 has 14 amino acids. Germline loops: CDR1 SEHNR, CDR2 FQNEAQ (reference sequence). The CDR3 sequence: CASSLVGTDYGYTF. Written as DNA, the CDR3 is TGTGCCAGCAGCTTAGTAGGGACTGACTATGGCTACACCTTC.

The V call is TRBV4-3, the J call TRBJ2-3; 8 nucleotides agree with TRBD2. The CDR3 extends over 16 amino acids. The germline V gene has CDR1 LGHNA and CDR2 YSLEER. J lost 6 bases, V lost 0 bases, and 8 bases had no gene match. The CDR3 region has the DNA TGCGCCAGCAGCCAAGATTTGGCTAGCGGGTCGGATACGCAGTATTTT. Residues: CASSQDLASGSDTQYF.

This clone was seen only a few times. The genes are TRBV10-2 and TRBJ2-2, with D hard to call. Per germline, CDR1 WSHSY and CDR2 SAAADI. The V end lost 2 bases, the J end lost 7 bases, and 11 bases lay between the germline ends. The CDR3 has 14 residues. The CDR3 DNA follows: TGCGCCAGCAGTGAGGGACGTTACGTCGGGGAGCTGTTTTTT. It codes for CASSEGRYVGELFF.

The sample holds one count of this clone. The genes are TRBV7-2 and TRBJ2-3, with D perhaps given as TRBD1 or TRBD2 (5 bases each). The CDR3 consists of 15 residues. CDR1 and CDR2 from the germline V gene are SGHTA and FQGNSA. Trimming left V 7 bases short and J 2 bases short, with 16 bases between. In nucleotides, the CDR3 is TGTGCCAGCACCCTTAGAGGGGATCCCACAGATACGCAGTATTTT. This sequence encodes CASTLRGDPTDTQYF.

This sequence joins TRBV19 and TRBJ1-5; perhaps TRBD1 as D (6 bases). V lost 4 bases, J lost 3 bases, and 16 bases lay in between. Germline values: CDR1 LNHDA, CDR2 SQIVND (reference sequence). CDR3 length: 16 amino acids. CDR3 coding DNA: TGTGCCAGTAGTACTCAGGGGAGACGTAACAATCAGCCCCAGCATTTT. This codes for CASSTQGRRNNQPQHF.

The rearrangement joins TRBV10-3 to TRBJ1-2; TRBD1 matches at 7 bases. The CDR3 covers 14 residues. The J segment lost 8 bases and the V segment lost 4 bases, leaving 10 bases of the junction unmatched. The germline CDR1 and CDR2 sequences are ENHRY and SYGVKD. This chain's CDR3 is CAISGTGAEGGYTF. The CDR3 DNA sequence: TGTGCCATCAGTGGGACAGGTGCCGAGGGAGGCTACACCTTC.